This T cell receptor beta chain derives from a study of control samples from healthy donors and cancer patients. V lost 6 bases and J lost 3, with 16 bases in between. Germline V gene data show CDR1 as SGHNT and CDR2 as YENEEA. The CDR3 has 15 amino acids. Remarks on this clone: This sample includes further DNA sequences coding for the same CDR3.

Assay: immunoSEQ multiplex PCR; the TCRdb copy retains only in-frame clones and omits some. The sample holds about 92,000 clones, roughly 82% seen once. This sequence originates from a woman aged 55-69 years in good health. V usage is TRBV11-3 and J usage is TRBJ2-3; D gene ambiguous. Sequencing was performed on blood. The CDR3 loop reads CASSPLSRRTDTQYF. CDR3 DNA: TGTGCCAGCAGTCCCCTTAGTAGACGGACAGATACGCAGTATTTT.